These T cell receptor beta chains were read from a single sample in a study of cytomegalovirus exposure and HLA in healthy donors. Clones were sequenced by immunoSEQ multiplex PCR, and TCRdb holds only the in-frame ones, with some missing. Counted here are 100,000 to 150,000 clones, 70% to 85% occurring once; the ten biggest clones make up around 4%. Source material: PBMCs. The receptor source for this set is a man aged 40-50 years in good health and CMV-seropositive. The CDR3 runs from the conserved cysteine through the conserved F or W. A D gene is named only where the DNA matches it firmly. Size is omitted from some rows. Given values are once, few, many or a class for expanded clones.

clone size,V gene,J gene,D gene,CDR3 DNA,CDR3 protein
once,TRBV30,TRBJ2-4,-,TGTGCCTGGAGTAAGTACAGGGCGGACATTCAGTACTTC,CAWSKYRADIQYF
-,TRBV5-6,TRBJ1-6,TRBD1,TGTGCCAGCAGCCCTGGGACAGGGTTATATGGTTCACCCCTCCACTTT,CASSPGTGLYGSPLHF
-,TRBV5-1,TRBJ2-3,-,TGCGCCAGCAGCTTGGAGCATGCTAGCACAGATACGCAGTATTTT,CASSLEHASTDTQYF
-,TRBV9,TRBJ2-2,TRBD2,TGTGCCAGCAGCGTTAGCGGGAGCCCGAACACCGGGGAGCTGTTTTTT,CASSVSGSPNTGELFF
-,TRBV5-6,TRBJ2-1,-,TGTGCCAGCAGCAACCCCGGACAGTACAATGAGCAGTTCTTC,CASSNPGQYNEQFF
once,TRBV14,TRBJ2-7,TRBD2,TGTGCCAGCAGCCAAGTATCTAGCGGGAGGTCCGAGCAGTACTTC,CASSQVSSGRSEQYF
-,TRBV7-6,TRBJ2-5,TRBD1,TGTGCCAGCAGCTTAGTGGACAGGGATGGGGAGACCCAGTACTTC,CASSLVDRDGETQYF
-,TRBV5-1,TRBJ2-7,TRBD2,TGCGCCAGCAGCTTGAGGGCGGGAGACCTCGACGAGCAGTACTTC,CASSLRAGDLDEQYF
-,TRBV6-5,TRBJ1-4,TRBD1,TGTGCCAGCAGAACAGGGGGAAATTATGAAAAACTGTTTTTT,CASRTGGNYEKLFF
-,TRBV28,TRBJ1-2,-,TGTGCCAGCACTCGAGCGTCTGGCTACACCTTC,CASTRASGYTF
-,TRBV21-1,TRBJ1-1,-,TGTGCCAGCACCTCGCCCCAAGACAGGGCGAACACTGAAGCTTTCTTT,CASTSPQDRANTEAFF
-,TRBV12-5,TRBJ1-1,-,TGTGCTAGTGGTTTAGGCTCACAGGGTCGGACTGAAGCTTTCTTT,CASGLGSQGRTEAFF
-,TRBV11-2,TRBJ2-3,TRBD2,TGTGCCAGCAGCTTCCGACTAGCGGGAGCGGGAGATACGCAGTATTTT,CASSFRLAGAGDTQYF
-,TRBV9,TRBJ1-2,-,TGTGCCAGCAGCGTCCAGGGACTAAACTATGGCTACACCTTC,CASSVQGLNYGYTF
-,TRBV28,TRBJ2-5,TRBD1,TGTGCCAGCAGTCGGACAGGTTTTAGAGAGACCCAGTACTTC,CASSRTGFRETQYF
-,TRBV29-1,TRBJ2-2,-,TGCAGCGTTGAATCCCAGGGTATCCGGGAGCTGTTTTTT,CSVESQGIRELFF
-,TRBV5-1,TRBJ2-1,TRBD2,TGCGTCAGCAGCCCCCGGGGGGCGGGAGGGAGCGATGAGCAGTTCTTC,CVSSPRGAGGSDEQFF
few,TRBV19,TRBJ2-2,-,TGTGCCAGTAGTATAGATGTCCGGGGTCGGGGCACCGGGGAGCTGTTTTTT,CASSIDVRGRGTGELFF
-,TRBV18,TRBJ2-3,-,TGTGCCAGCTCTCCGGGAACGCGCACAGATACGCAGTATTTT,CASSPGTRTDTQYF
once,TRBV6-1,TRBJ1-2,TRBD1,TGTGCCAGCAGTGAAGGACAGGGGGGGAACTATGGCTACACCTTC,CASSEGQGGNYGYTF
-,TRBV18,TRBJ2-2,-,TGTGCCTCTCCCCCCGGACTGTCGGTAACCGGGGAGCTGTTTTTT,CASPPGLSVTGELFF
-,TRBV18,TRBJ1-1,-,TGTGCCAGCTCCCAGGGTAGGGACACTGAAGCTTTCTTT,CASSQGRDTEAFF
-,TRBV6-1,TRBJ1-3,-,TGTGCCAGCAGACCCACAGGGAACTCTGGAAACACCATATATTTT,CASRPTGNSGNTIYF